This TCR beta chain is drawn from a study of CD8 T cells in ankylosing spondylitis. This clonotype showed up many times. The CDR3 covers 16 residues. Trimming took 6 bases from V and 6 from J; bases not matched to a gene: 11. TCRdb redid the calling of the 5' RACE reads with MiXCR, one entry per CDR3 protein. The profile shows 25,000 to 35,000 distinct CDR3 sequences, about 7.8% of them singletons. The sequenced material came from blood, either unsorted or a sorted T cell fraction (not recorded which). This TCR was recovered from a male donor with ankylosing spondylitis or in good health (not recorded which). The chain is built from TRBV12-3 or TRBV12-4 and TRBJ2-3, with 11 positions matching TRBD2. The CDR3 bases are TGTGCCAGCAGATTTACTAGCGGGGGATCGGATGATACGCAGTATTTT. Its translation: CASRFTSGGSDDTQYF.